This T cell receptor beta chain was identified in a study of OX40 agonist ivuxolimab in advanced cancers. CDR3 length equals 12 residues. Germline V lookup: CDR1 MDHEN, CDR2 SYDVKM. V lost 7 bases and J 2 bases, leaving 8 bases between the germline ends. TCRdb's table, derived via immunoSEQ multiplex PCR, lists solely in-frame clones and lacks some. This sample yields more than 9,000 clones, of which about 73% are seen a single time; 21% belongs to the top ten. The origin of this receptor is an adult with an advanced solid tumor such as melanoma, head and neck, liver or kidney cancer. This chain connects TRBV28 to TRBJ2-5, with unresolved D. The sequences come from CD4+ or CD8+ T cells sorted from blood, collected in a trial of the OX40 agonist ivuxolimab. The CDR3 DNA sequence: TGTGCCAGCAATCGGCAGCAAGAGACCCAGTACTTC. The encoded protein is CASNRQQETQYF.